This is a list of T cell receptor beta chains from one sample in a study of glioma-infiltrating T cells. MiXCR, applied by TCRdb to the multiplex PCR reads, yields one record per CDR3 protein. In the table there are fewer than 55,000 distinct CDR3 sequences, 20% to 25% of which are singletons. The specimen was glioma tissue, nonneoplastic brain tissue, or PBMCs (not recorded which). These receptors all stem from a human donor with low-grade glioma or glioblastoma, undergoing nonglioma brain surgery, or in good health (not recorded which). Each CDR3 is given with its conserved first and last residue. The order of the fields is D gene, V gene, clone size, J gene, CDR3 protein, CDR3 DNA. D genes are given only for firm matches. Clone size appears in some rows only: once, few, many, or a class for an expanded clone.

D gene: -
V gene: TRBV14
clone size: many
J gene: TRBJ2-7
CDR3 protein: CASSPQGDEQYF
CDR3 DNA: TGTGCCAGCAGCCCTCAGGGAGACGAGCAGTACTTC

D gene: -
V gene: TRBV24-1
clone size: few
J gene: TRBJ2-3
CDR3 protein: CATSDLGLSTDTQYF
CDR3 DNA: TGTGCCACCAGTGATTTGGGTTTAAGCACAGATACGCAGTATTTT

D gene: -
V gene: TRBV3-1
clone size: many
J gene: TRBJ2-1
CDR3 protein: CASSLSGTYNEQFF
CDR3 DNA: TGTGCCAGCAGCCTAAGCGGGACATACAATGAGCAGTTCTTC

D gene: TRBD2
V gene: TRBV7-3
clone size: many
J gene: TRBJ2-1
CDR3 protein: CASSSQSGVSYNEQFF
CDR3 DNA: TGTGCCAGCAGCTCCCAGAGCGGGGTCTCCTACAATGAGCAGTTCTTC

D gene: -
V gene: TRBV20-1
clone size: -
J gene: TRBJ2-7
CDR3 protein: CSARARGGEKPYEQYF
CDR3 DNA: TGCAGTGCTAGAGCGCGGGGTGGTGAAAAACCGTACGAGCAGTACTTC

D gene: -
V gene: TRBV28
clone size: many
J gene: TRBJ2-3
CDR3 protein: CASGARPGTQYF
CDR3 DNA: TGTGCCTCCGGGGCCCGGCCGGGTACGCAGTATTTT

D gene: TRBD1
V gene: TRBV14
clone size: many
J gene: TRBJ2-3
CDR3 protein: CASSRDSPDTQYF
CDR3 DNA: TGTGCCAGCAGTCGGGACAGTCCAGATACGCAGTATTTT

D gene: -
V gene: TRBV9
clone size: many
J gene: TRBJ2-3
CDR3 protein: CASSVSGREDTQYF
CDR3 DNA: TGTGCCAGCAGCGTTTCGGGCCGCGAGGATACGCAGTATTTT

D gene: -
V gene: TRBV27
clone size: many
J gene: TRBJ2-7
CDR3 protein: CASSLERNYEQYF
CDR3 DNA: TGTGCCAGCAGTTTGGAACGGAACTACGAGCAGTACTTC

D gene: -
V gene: TRBV18
clone size: many
J gene: TRBJ1-1
CDR3 protein: CASSPPGGPNTEAFF
CDR3 DNA: TGTGCCAGCTCACCACCAGGAGGACCTAACACTGAAGCTTTCTTT

D gene: -
V gene: TRBV2
clone size: -
J gene: TRBJ2-7
CDR3 protein: CASSSGQSYGQYF
CDR3 DNA: TGTGCCAGCAGTTCCGGACAGTCCTACGGGCAGTACTTC

D gene: -
V gene: TRBV3-1
clone size: few
J gene: TRBJ1-1
CDR3 protein: CASSRKGLNTEAFF
CDR3 DNA: TGTGCCAGCAGCCGTAAGGGCTTGAACACTGAAGCTTTCTTT

D gene: -
V gene: TRBV19
clone size: -
J gene: TRBJ2-7
CDR3 protein: CASSSEHGGRPSYEQYF
CDR3 DNA: TGTGCCAGTAGTTCGGAGCATGGGGGGCGGCCCTCCTACGAGCAGTACTTC

D gene: -
V gene: TRBV2
clone size: many
J gene: TRBJ2-3
CDR3 protein: CASSPSVEKGDTQYF
CDR3 DNA: TGTGCCAGCAGTCCTAGCGTAGAAAAGGGAGATACGCAGTATTTT

D gene: TRBD2
V gene: TRBV7-9
clone size: many
J gene: TRBJ2-7
CDR3 protein: CASSARTSGSYEQYF
CDR3 DNA: TGTGCCAGCAGCGCCCGGACTAGCGGGAGTTACGAGCAGTACTTC

D gene: -
V gene: TRBV5-1
clone size: many
J gene: TRBJ1-1
CDR3 protein: CASSLWATMNTEAFF
CDR3 DNA: TGCGCCAGCAGCTTGTGGGCAACTATGAACACTGAAGCTTTCTTT

D gene: -
V gene: TRBV5-1
clone size: -
J gene: TRBJ2-3
CDR3 protein: CASSLGSSSTDAQYF
CDR3 DNA: TGCGCCAGCAGCTTGGGCTCTTCTAGCACAGATGCGCAGTATTTT

D gene: -
V gene: TRBV12-3/TRBV12-4
clone size: many
J gene: TRBJ1-1
CDR3 protein: CASSLDPGGPGTEAFF
CDR3 DNA: TGTGCCAGCAGTTTAGACCCCGGGGGCCCTGGCACTGAAGCTTTCTTT

D gene: -
V gene: TRBV7-9
clone size: -
J gene: TRBJ2-3
CDR3 protein: CASSFYICSASQAGGGTDTQYF
CDR3 DNA: -

D gene: TRBD2
V gene: TRBV7-2
clone size: many
J gene: TRBJ2-1
CDR3 protein: CASSLVAGGGNEQFF
CDR3 DNA: TGTGCCAGCAGCTTAGTAGCGGGGGGTGGAAATGAGCAGTTCTTC

D gene: TRBD2
V gene: TRBV20-1
clone size: many
J gene: TRBJ2-7
CDR3 protein: CSAMSGRGYEQYF
CDR3 DNA: TGCAGTGCTATGAGCGGGAGGGGGTACGAGCAGTACTTC

D gene: -
V gene: TRBV25-1
clone size: medium-sized
J gene: TRBJ1-2
CDR3 protein: CASSADLYYTF
CDR3 DNA: TGTGCCAGCAGTGCTGACCTCTACTACACCTTC

D gene: -
V gene: TRBV28
clone size: few
J gene: TRBJ2-5
CDR3 protein: CASSPPAGRPLQETQYF
CDR3 DNA: TGTGCCAGCAGTCCCCCGGCGGGCAGGCCCCTTCAAGAGACCCAGTACTTC

D gene: -
V gene: TRBV2
clone size: -
J gene: TRBJ2-1
CDR3 protein: CASSVGAGQAYNEQLF
CDR3 DNA: TGTGCCAGCAGTGTAGGTGCGGGGCAGGCCTACAATGAGCAGCTCTTC

D gene: -
V gene: TRBV3-1
clone size: many
J gene: TRBJ2-2
CDR3 protein: CASSHTARVPGELFF
CDR3 DNA: TGTGCCAGCAGCCACACAGCAAGGGTCCCCGGGGAGCTGTTTTTT

D gene: -
V gene: TRBV20-1
clone size: many
J gene: TRBJ1-6
CDR3 protein: CSARASKGSYNSPLHF
CDR3 DNA: TGCAGTGCTAGGGCCTCGAAGGGCTCCTATAATTCACCCCTCCACTTT

D gene: TRBD1
V gene: TRBV11-1
clone size: few
J gene: TRBJ2-5
CDR3 protein: CASSLISGTGGEETQYF
CDR3 DNA: TGTGCCAGCAGCTTAATTTCCGGGACAGGGGGCGAAGAGACCCAGTACTTC

D gene: TRBD2
V gene: TRBV19
clone size: -
J gene: TRBJ2-7
CDR3 protein: CASSSSGDYEQYF
CDR3 DNA: TGTGCCAGTAGCTCCAGCGGGGACTACGAGCAGTACTTC

D gene: TRBD1
V gene: TRBV20-1
clone size: -
J gene: TRBJ1-2
CDR3 protein: CSVEDSTGTDNYGYTF
CDR3 DNA: TGCAGCGTTGAAGATTCTACCGGGACAGATAACTATGGCTACACCTTC

D gene: -
V gene: TRBV18
clone size: many
J gene: TRBJ2-7
CDR3 protein: CASSPGRNDEQYF
CDR3 DNA: TGTGCCAGCTCACCAGGGAGGAACGACGAGCAGTACTTC

D gene: -
V gene: TRBV20-1
clone size: many
J gene: TRBJ2-1
CDR3 protein: CSARGGANEQFF
CDR3 DNA: TGCAGTGCCAGGGGGGGGGCCAATGAGCAGTTCTTC

D gene: -
V gene: TRBV7-2
clone size: many
J gene: TRBJ2-3
CDR3 protein: CASTQRVGGDTQYF
CDR3 DNA: TGTGCCAGCACGCAACGGGTAGGCGGTGATACGCAGTATTTT

D gene: -
V gene: TRBV28
clone size: many
J gene: TRBJ1-4
CDR3 protein: CASSLLGDMEKLFF
CDR3 DNA: TGTGCCAGCAGTTTACTAGGGGATATGGAAAAACTGTTTTTT

D gene: -
V gene: TRBV12-3/TRBV12-4
clone size: many
J gene: TRBJ1-2
CDR3 protein: CASSSGEDGYTF
CDR3 DNA: TGTGCCAGCAGTTCCGGGGAAGATGGCTACACCTTC

D gene: -
V gene: TRBV2
clone size: medium-sized
J gene: TRBJ1-2
CDR3 protein: CASQQYLAYGYTF
CDR3 DNA: TGTGCCAGCCAGCAGTATTTGGCTTATGGCTACACCTTC

D gene: TRBD1
V gene: TRBV7-9
clone size: many
J gene: TRBJ1-2
CDR3 protein: CASSFDRGYYGYTF
CDR3 DNA: TGTGCCAGCAGCTTTGACAGGGGCTACTATGGCTACACCTTC

D gene: -
V gene: TRBV3-1
clone size: -
J gene: TRBJ1-3
CDR3 protein: CASSQGSSGNTIYF
CDR3 DNA: TGTGCCAGCAGCCAAGGAAGCTCTGGAAACACCATATATTTT

D gene: TRBD2
V gene: TRBV4-1
clone size: many
J gene: TRBJ2-2
CDR3 protein: CASSQAFLTSGTTGELFF
CDR3 DNA: TGCGCCAGCAGCCAAGCGTTTTTGACTAGCGGGACCACCGGGGAGCTGTTTTTT

D gene: -
V gene: TRBV12-3/TRBV12-4
clone size: few
J gene: TRBJ2-6
CDR3 protein: CASSPRWSSGANVLTF
CDR3 DNA: TGTGCCAGCAGTCCTCGGTGGAGCTCTGGGGCCAACGTCCTGACTTTC

D gene: -
V gene: TRBV5-4
clone size: many
J gene: TRBJ2-5
CDR3 protein: CASSFALQETQYF
CDR3 DNA: TGTGCCAGCAGCTTCGCCCTACAAGAGACCCAGTACTTC

D gene: -
V gene: TRBV30
clone size: many
J gene: TRBJ1-1
CDR3 protein: CAWIAFMNTEAFF
CDR3 DNA: TGTGCCTGGATTGCATTTATGAACACTGAAGCTTTCTTT